A few counts support the clone carrying this TCR beta chain. Antigen unknown. The sample is drawn from a study of blood T cells in healthy people across ages. Broader study findings: Age advanced and TCR beta diversity per million T cells fell, roughly linearly. A conclusive naive versus antigen-experienced comparison was prevented by the unsorted PBMCs.

Next came a second PCR, run for roughly 7 to 12 cycles, which used a sample-barcoded 5' primer along with a J-beta primer mix. One entry per CDR3 protein, called by TCRdb with MiXCR from the 5' RACE reads. Seen here are about 640,000 distinct CDR3 sequences, about 53% observed once, and the top ten hold roughly 34%. Those donating, healthy Caucasian individuals from Russia, were aged roughly 6 to 100. Total RNA was extracted at no less than 5.5 micrograms per sample. V lost 2 bases to trimming and J lost 10 bases, with 15 bases between them. CDR1 and CDR2 from the germline V gene are KGHSH and LQKENI. The CDR3 is 13 amino acids.

Sequenced sample: blood. This TCR came from a man aged 60 to 69 in good health. This chain links TRBV18 with TRBJ2-7; D unresolved. CDR3 sequence reads: CASSPSPGDTQYF. As DNA, the CDR3 is TGTGCCAGCTCACCATCGCCTGGGGATACCCAGTACTTC.